Shown below are 26 T cell receptor beta chains from a single sample sequenced in a study of cytomegalovirus exposure and HLA in healthy donors. The PCR had 60 Vbeta and 13 Jbeta primers. Clones were sequenced by immunoSEQ multiplex PCR, and TCRdb holds only the in-frame ones, with some missing. This repertoire includes 40,000 or so clones. Input material: PBMCs. Receptor source: a male donor in good health and CMV-seronegative.

The V gene is TRBV18, the J gene TRBJ1-1, with 8 bases that match TRBD1. The CDR3 contains 13 residues. The germline CDR1 and CDR2 sequences are KGHSH and LQKENI. With V trimmed by 4 bases and J by 5 bases, 3 bases remained unmatched. The CDR3 coding sequence is TGTGCCAGCTCACTAAGACAGGGGACTGAAGCTTTCTTT. Translated, it gives CASSLRQGTEAFF.

V gene TRBV6-5 combines with J gene TRBJ1-2, with D perhaps matching TRBD1 (5 bases). Germline V gene lookup returns CDR1 MNHEY and CDR2 SVGAGI. V was pared by 6 bases and J by 4 bases, with 18 bases between. The CDR3 contains 15 residues. The CDR3 region is CASSPGGGRVYGYTF. DNA for the CDR3: TGTGCCAGCAGCCCGGGGGGGGGTCGCGTCTATGGCTACACCTTC.

The chain has TRBV5-1 and TRBJ2-5; 7 bases fit TRBD1. The CDR3 runs 16 residues. Germline CDR1 SGHRS, CDR2 YFSETQ. V lost 4 bases, J lost 2 bases, and 11 bases stayed unmatched. The DNA for the CDR3 is TGCGCCAGCAGCCTGGGCTGGGGGACAGCTCAAGAGACCCAGTACTTC. Encoded protein: CASSLGWGTAQETQYF.

The chain carries TRBV5-1 and TRBJ2-5; tentative D call: TRBD1 (6 bases). Germline CDR1 is SGHRS and CDR2 is YFSETQ. V was trimmed by 1 base and J by 0 bases, leaving 16 bases between them. This CDR3 spans 17 amino acids. The CDR3 sequence is CASSLYREYFDQETQYF. The DNA of the CDR3 is TGCGCCAGCAGCTTGTACAGGGAGTATTTCGACCAAGAGACCCAGTACTTC.

The gene calls are TRBV6-5 and TRBJ2-1; 7 bases map to TRBD1. The germline CDR1 and CDR2 sequences are MNHEY and SVGAGI. The CDR3 length is 14 residues. Losses at the gene ends were 6 bases for V and 7 bases for J; bases not matched to a gene: 9. In DNA, the CDR3 is TGTGCCAGCAGGAGGGACAGAAGCACAAATGAGCAGTTCTTC. Translating gives CASRRDRSTNEQFF.

V is TRBV28 and J is TRBJ1-1; no definite D call. V lost 6 bases and J lost 7, with 12 bases in between. Per germline, CDR1 MDHEN and CDR2 SYDVKM. The CDR3 sequence is 12 residues long. As DNA, the CDR3 is TGTGCCAGCAGATACGGCGGGGTTGAAGCTTTCTTT. It is translated as CASRYGGVEAFF.

The chain has TRBV6-5 and TRBJ1-2, with 9 bases aligning to TRBD1. V lost 6 bases and J lost 6; bases outside the gene matches: 5. CDR1 and CDR2 from the germline V gene are MNHEY and SVGAGI. The CDR3 spans 13 residues. The CDR3 DNA sequence: TGTGCCAGCAGATCCAGGACAGGGGATGGCTACACCTTC. Amino acid sequence: CASRSRTGDGYTF.

The gene calls are TRBV15 and TRBJ1-3; D is uncertain. The CDR3 contains 16 residues. The V end lost 1 base, the J end lost 0 bases, and 10 bases lay between the germline ends. The germline CDR1 and CDR2 sequences are LNHNV and YYDKDF (reference sequence). CDR3 in DNA: TGTGCCACCAGCAGAGGAGGCCGGGGCTCTGGAAACACCATATATTTT. This codes for CATSRGGRGSGNTIYF.

The CDR3 nucleotides read TGCGCCAGCAAAGGCGCGACAGGGGGAAGGAATGAGCAGTTCTTC. Translated: CASKGATGGRNEQFF. The chain employs TRBV4-1 and TRBJ2-1; 9 nucleotides align to TRBD1. Trimming at V came to 7 bases and at J to 7 bases, leaving 11 bases not matched to a gene. The germline CDR1 and CDR2 sequences are MGHRA and YSYEKL. This CDR3 is built from 15 residues.

The rearrangement uses TRBV15 and TRBJ1-1; no firm D call. This CDR3 has 13 amino acids. V was pared by 4 bases and J by 1 base, with 7 bases between. Germline V lookup: CDR1 LNHNV, CDR2 YYDKDF (reference sequence). The CDR3 DNA sequence: TGTGCCACCAGCACGGGTCGGAACACTGAAGCTTTCTTT. This gives the protein CATSTGRNTEAFF.

V is TRBV6-5 and J is TRBJ1-6; D gene uncertain. With 2 bases removed from V and 5 bases from J, the gap between germline ends came to 10 bases. The CDR3 loop spans 15 amino acids. The germline gives CDR1 MNHEY, CDR2 SVGAGI. As DNA, the CDR3 is TGTGCCAGCAGTTACGGGAGCCTAAATAATTCACCCCTCCACTTT. As protein: CASSYGSLNNSPLHF.

The chain links TRBV5-1 to TRBJ2-7; D may be TRBD1 (6 bases). Germline-derived CDR1 and CDR2 are SGHRS and YFSETQ. The CDR3 runs to 14 residues. V was cut by 1 base and J by 0 bases, with 8 bases left in between. Here the CDR3 reads CASSLRQDSYEQYF. The DNA of the CDR3 is TGCGCCAGCAGCTTGCGACAGGACTCCTACGAGCAGTACTTC.

The rearrangement uses TRBV9 and TRBJ1-5; D remains ambiguous. The ends were cut back, 3 bases at V and 2 bases at J, with 12 bases in the middle. The CDR3 runs 15 residues. CDR1 is SGDLS and CDR2 is YYNGEE in the germline V gene. The CDR3: CASSANAVGNQPQHF. The CDR3 nucleotides are TGTGCCAGCAGCGCGAATGCGGTCGGCAATCAGCCCCAGCATTTT.

J is TRBJ2-5 and V is TRBV11-2, with D possibly TRBD1 on 5 matching bases. The J call is in doubt because the DNA end fits TRBJ2-7 better. The V gene's germline CDR1 is SGHAT and CDR2 FQNNGV. CDR3 size: 14 residues. CDR3 sequence: CASSLGQFVYEQYF. The DNA for the CDR3 is TGTGCCAGCAGCTTAGGACAGTTTGTCTACGAGCAGTACTTC.

This chain uses TRBV5-1 with TRBJ2-7, with 7 bases lining up with TRBD2. Germline CDR1 reads SGHRS; CDR2 reads YFSETQ. V dropped 2 bases and J dropped 7; count of bases not matched to a gene: 12. CDR3 size: 15 residues. DNA for the CDR3: TGCGCCAGCAGCTTAGCGGGGCGGATCGTGGATGAGCAGTACTTC. Translating gives CASSLAGRIVDEQYF.

The chain joins TRBV13 to TRBJ1-1; 9 bases are shared with TRBD1. V shed 4 bases and J 0 bases; nucleotides not matched to a gene: 15. CDR1 is PRHDT, CDR2 FYEKMQ, per germline (reference sequence). The CDR3 sequence is 19 residues long. CDR3 in amino acids: CASSSSAVTRQGVNTEAFF. Written as DNA, the CDR3 is TGTGCCAGCAGCTCATCCGCCGTTACTAGACAGGGGGTGAACACTGAAGCTTTCTTT.

V and J are TRBV28 and TRBJ1-6, with TRBD1 as a possible D gene (5 bases). The germline V gene encodes CDR1 MDHEN and CDR2 SYDVKM. CDR3 size: 12 residues. The germline V and J ends were trimmed by 6 bases and 7 bases, with 7 bases remaining between them. The CDR3 sequence is CASRAGNSPLHF. CDR3 DNA sequence: TGTGCCAGCAGGGCAGGGAATTCACCCCTCCACTTT. Full variable domain (rest looked up from reference TRBV28 and TRBJ1-6): DVKVTQSSRYLVKRTGEKVFLECVQDMDHENMFWYRQDPGLGLRLIYFSYDVKMKEKGDIPEGYSVSREKKERFSLILESASTNQTSMYLCASRAGNSPLHFGNGTRLTVT.

The V and J genes are TRBV5-1 and TRBJ1-1; D is undetermined. Germline CDR1 is SGHRS and CDR2 is YFSETQ. Trimming left V 0 bases short and J 5 bases short, with 11 bases between. CDR3 length: 14 amino acids. The CDR3 DNA is TGCGCCAGCAGCTTGGGTGATGGGAGGACTGAAGCTTTCTTT. Translated: CASSLGDGRTEAFF.

The rearrangement joins TRBV2 to TRBJ2-7; TRBD2 matches at 13 bases. Germline trimming cut 7 bases from V and 0 bases from J; bases unmatched to any gene: 9. This CDR3 comprises 17 residues. Germline V gene lookup returns CDR1 SNHLY and CDR2 FYNNEI. The CDR3 reads CASNGLAGATSSYEQYF. The DNA for the CDR3 is TGTGCCAGCAATGGACTAGCGGGGGCCACGAGCTCCTACGAGCAGTACTTC.

The gene calls are TRBV29-1 and TRBJ2-2, with 8 bases lining up with TRBD1. This CDR3 has 15 amino acids. V shed 4 bases, J shed 1 base, and the junction held 5 bases outside the gene matches. From germline, CDR1 is SQVTM and CDR2 ANQGSEA. CDR3 nucleotides: TGCAGCGTTGGCAACAGGGGGAAGAACACCGGGGAGCTGTTTTTT. This codes for CSVGNRGKNTGELFF.

The chain recombines TRBV19 with TRBJ2-6; TRBD1 aligns across 7 bases. Germline loops: CDR1 LNHDA, CDR2 SQIVND (reference sequence). Trimming removed 7 bases from V and 3 bases from J; junction bases left unmatched: 15. This CDR3 contains 18 residues. CDR3 amino acids: CASKVLGQSSLGANVLTF. The CDR3 nucleotides are TGTGCCAGTAAGGTACTGGGACAGAGTTCCCTTGGGGCCAACGTCCTGACTTTC. Looking up the rest from reference TRBV19 and TRBJ2-6 gives the full variable domain: DGGITQSPKYLFRKEGQNVTLSCEQNLNHDAMYWYRQDPGQGLRLIYYSQIVNDFQKGDIAEGYSVSREKKESFPLTVTSAQKNPTAFYLCASKVLGQSSLGANVLTFGAGSRLTVL.

By frequency, this clone registers medium-sized (0.01 to 0.1%). The V and J genes are TRBV6-1 and TRBJ1-4, with TRBD1 matching over 9 bases. J gave up 7 bases and V 3 bases, and 3 bases lay outside the gene matches. The CDR3 contains 14 residues. Germline CDR1 MNHNS, CDR2 SASEGT. The CDR3 loop is CASSDGQGSEKLFF. For the CDR3, the DNA is TGTGCCAGCAGTGACGGACAGGGGAGTGAAAAACTGTTTTTT.

The chain is built from TRBV6-4 and TRBJ2-3; 8 bases are a match to TRBD2. Germline V CDR1 and CDR2: MRHNA, SNTAGT. J lost 6 bases, V lost 6 bases, and 11 bases had no gene match. The CDR3 runs to 15 residues. CDR3 loop: CASSLSGGAADTQYF. Here the CDR3 DNA reads TGTGCCAGCAGCCTATCGGGGGGGGCAGCGGATACGCAGTATTTT.

This chain connects TRBV15 to TRBJ2-1; tentatively, D is TRBD2 (6 bases). Looked up from germline, CDR1 is LNHNV and CDR2 is YYDKDF (reference sequence). V lost 0 bases, J lost 2 bases, and 8 bases lay in between. CDR3 length: 15 amino acids. The CDR3 spells CATSRETGAYNEQFF. The CDR3 DNA is TGTGCCACCAGCAGAGAAACGGGGGCCTACAATGAGCAGTTCTTC.

The rearrangement links TRBV29-1 to TRBJ2-7, with 7 bases aligning to TRBD1. The length of the CDR3 is 13 residues. V gave up 7 bases and J gave up 0 bases; unmatched junction bases: 6. Germline assignment: CDR1 SQVTM and CDR2 ANQGSEA. The CDR3 loop is CSAVDRSSYEQYF. As DNA, the CDR3 is TGCAGCGCTGTGGACAGGAGCTCCTACGAGCAGTACTTC.

The chain combines TRBV7-2 with TRBJ2-5; 8 bases are a match to TRBD2. From germline, CDR1 is SGHTA and CDR2 FQGNSA. The CDR3 has 15 amino acids. Trimming cost V 3 bases and J 1 base; bases outside gene matches: 4. CDR3 residues: CASSFWRGAQETQYF. The CDR3 DNA is TGTGCCAGCAGCTTTTGGCGGGGGGCCCAAGAGACCCAGTACTTC.